The present entry profiles one TCR beta chain with its context. The target antigen is unknown. This entry is derived from a study of cytomegalovirus exposure and HLA in healthy donors. Findings and limits, study-wide: Later analysis demonstrated an association between a missense DCLRE1C variant and TCR beta V- and J-gene trimming. A few chains tied to CMV proved CMV antigen-specific in vitro.

CDR1 and CDR2 from the germline V gene are SGHRS and YFSETQ. The CDR3 is made up of 14 amino acids. Trimming pared 4 bases from V and 4 bases from J, leaving 11 bases between. PCR amplification relied on 60 Vbeta primers (plus 13 Jbeta primers). Sequencing used immunoSEQ multiplex PCR; TCRdb keeps in-frame clones, though not all of them. The data show under 200,000 clones, with approximately 81% seen just once and approximately 0.25% held by the top ten. Input material: PBMCs. The chain combines TRBV5-1 with TRBJ1-4; D ambiguous. The clonotype originates from a boy younger than 18 in good health and CMV-seronegative. This CDR3 is CASSPYGSNEKLFF. Here the CDR3 DNA reads TGCGCCAGCAGCCCCTACGGGAGTAATGAAAAACTGTTTTTT.